One sample yielded the 30 T cell receptor beta chains listed below, sequenced in a study of blood T cell repertoires in COVID-19. Sequenced by immunoSEQ multiplex PCR; TCRdb stores in-frame clones only, minus some. The sample yields 70,000 to 95,000 clones, about 96% seen once. The sample taken for sequencing was peripheral blood. These receptors were collected from a human donor with active COVID-19. The donor label of this sample is uncertain.

V usage is TRBV12-2 and J usage is TRBJ1-4; TRBD1 reflects the table's D call only, with no check against the DNA. TRBV12-2 is designated a pseudogene. The CDR3 is 16 amino acids. The CDR3 loop reads CASRLGLRKSNEKLFF. The CDR3 DNA reads TGTGCAAGTCGCTTAGGGCTCAGAAAGTCTAATGAAAAACTGTTTTTT.

The chain is built from TRBV12-3 or TRBV12-4 and TRBJ1-2, with 8 bases lining up with TRBD1. The ends lost 6 bases at V and 8 bases at J; junction bases unmatched: 5. This CDR3 region has 12 residues. The CDR3: CASRTGVGGYTF. As DNA, the CDR3 is TGTGCCAGCAGGACAGGGGTAGGGGGCTACACCTTC.

V is TRBV5-1 and J is TRBJ2-1, with 10 bases fitting TRBD2. V trimming: 5 bases; J trimming: 7 bases; junction bases outside the gene matches: 15. The length of the CDR3 is 17 residues. Germline lookup yields CDR1 SGHRS and CDR2 YFSETQ. The CDR3 is CASRDRPETSGLNEQFF. The DNA for the CDR3 is TGCGCCAGCAGGGACCGCCCGGAGACTAGCGGGCTGAATGAGCAGTTCTTC.

The chain combines TRBV5-1 with TRBJ2-3; 10 positions agree with TRBD2. The CDR3 has 17 residues. Germline V gene lookup returns CDR1 SGHRS and CDR2 YFSETQ. J lost 1 base, V lost 4 bases, and 9 bases had no gene match. The chain's CDR3 is CASSPGGLAGGTDTQYF. The CDR3 DNA sequence: TGCGCCAGCAGCCCGGGGGGGCTAGCGGGAGGCACAGATACGCAGTATTTT. Combining the CDR3 with reference TRBV5-1 and TRBJ2-3 gives the whole variable domain KAGVTQTPRYLIKTRGQQVTLSCSPISGHRSVSWYQQTPGQGLQFLFEYFSETQRNKGNFPGRFSGRQFSNSRSEMNVSTLELGDSALYLCASSPGGLAGGTDTQYFGPGTRLTVL.

This rearrangement joins TRBV12-3 or TRBV12-4 to TRBJ2-7; tentatively, D is TRBD2 (5 bases). This CDR3 is built from 13 residues. V was clipped by 6 bases and J by 10 bases, with 19 bases between them. The chain's CDR3 is CASRGAAGPQQYF. CDR3 coding DNA: TGTGCCAGCAGGGGAGCCGCGGGTCCCCAACAGTACTTC.

The V and J genes are TRBV18 and TRBJ2-7; 7 bases are a match to TRBD1. Looked up from germline, CDR1 is KGHSH and CDR2 is LQKENI. This CDR3 has 15 amino acids. With V trimmed by 3 bases and J by 2 bases, 7 bases remained unmatched. CDR3 sequence reads: CASSPPGTATYEQYF. DNA for the CDR3: TGTGCCAGCTCACCCCCCGGGACAGCCACCTACGAGCAGTACTTC.

The chain combines TRBV7-2 with TRBJ2-3; 9 bases agree with TRBD1. Germline CDR1 is SGHTA and CDR2 is FQGNSA. The V gene end was trimmed by 5 bases and the J gene end by 5 bases; junction bases not matched to a gene: 11. This CDR3 contains 16 residues. CDR3 DNA sequence: TGTGCCAGCAGCCCCCGACGGGACAGGGTGGGAGATACGCAGTATTTT. Protein product: CASSPRRDRVGDTQYF.

The chain has TRBV19 and TRBJ2-4; 10 nucleotides line up with TRBD2. The ends lost 4 bases at V and 1 base at J; junction bases unmatched: 7. CDR3 length: 17 residues. The germline gives CDR1 LNHDA, CDR2 SQIVND (reference sequence). The CDR3, as DNA: TGTGCCAGTAGTAGCCCCGGGACTAGCGCGGCCAAAAACATTCAGTACTTC. Its translation is CASSSPGTSAAKNIQYF.

The genes are TRBV9 and TRBJ2-5; TRBD2 aligns across 12 bases. CDR3 size: 16 residues. From germline, CDR1 is SGDLS and CDR2 YYNGEE. Trimming took 3 bases from V and 2 from J; bases not matched to a gene: 5. The CDR3 DNA follows: TGTGCCAGCAGCGCCGGACTAGCGGGAACACAAGAGACCCAGTACTTC. It yields the protein CASSAGLAGTQETQYF.

The chain carries TRBV18 and TRBJ2-5; maybe TRBD1 (6 bases). CDR1 and CDR2 from the germline V gene are KGHSH and LQKENI. Trimming stripped 2 bases from V and 7 bases from J, with 17 bases between. The CDR3 loop spans 15 amino acids. Written as DNA, the CDR3 is TGTGCCAGCTCACCAGCACCCAGGGGCGAGGGGACCCAGTACTTC. Translation: CASSPAPRGEGTQYF.

The rearrangement uses TRBV24-1 and TRBJ1-5; a weak D match, TRBD1 (5 bases). V was pared by 4 bases and J by 11 bases, with 17 bases between. The CDR3 loop spans 14 amino acids. The germline CDR1 and CDR2 sequences are KGHDR and SFDVKD. The CDR3 is CATSETPGGGTQHF. The CDR3 nucleotides read TGTGCCACCAGTGAGACCCCGGGGGGAGGAACCCAGCATTTT.

This chain uses TRBV19 with TRBJ2-1, with a possible D match to TRBD2 (6 bases). Trimming stripped 4 bases from V and 6 bases from J, with 16 bases between. This CDR3 spans 15 amino acids. Looked up from germline, CDR1 is LNHDA and CDR2 is SQIVND (reference sequence). CDR3: CASSRAGPLGNEQFF. The CDR3 coding sequence is TGTGCCAGTAGTAGGGCGGGACCGTTAGGCAATGAGCAGTTCTTC.

The V and J genes are TRBV6-6 and TRBJ1-3, with D possibly TRBD1 on 6 matching bases. The CDR3 contains 14 residues. V shed 8 bases and J shed 4 bases, with 15 bases lying between them. Germline V gene sequence: CDR1 MNHNY, CDR2 SVGAGI (reference sequence). CDR3 DNA sequence: TGTGCCAGCGGCGAACAGGGTCTGGGAAACACCATATATTTT. Amino acid sequence: CASGEQGLGNTIYF.

This CDR3 is CASSDPGASVYDTQYF. In nucleotides, the CDR3 is TGTGCCAGCAGTGACCCCGGGGCTAGCGTTTATGATACGCAGTATTTT. The gene calls are TRBV6-2 or TRBV6-3 and TRBJ2-3; a possible D gene is TRBD2 (6 bases). This CDR3 is built from 16 residues. The V gene lost 5 bases and the J gene lost 6 bases, with 21 bases spanning the gap. In germline, CDR1 is MNHEY, CDR2 SVGEGT.

V gene TRBV18 combines with J gene TRBJ2-7; D is perhaps TRBD1 (7 bases). Germline V gene lookup returns CDR1 KGHSH and CDR2 LQKENI. The V and J ends lost 8 bases and 0 bases respectively, with 17 bases between them. The CDR3 extends over 15 amino acids. In DNA form, the CDR3 reads TGTGCCAGCACGGGGGACAGAGTGATCTCCTACGAGCAGTACTTC. Protein sequence: CASTGDRVISYEQYF.

V usage is TRBV18 and J usage is TRBJ2-7, with 12 bases identical to TRBD2. V lost 3 bases and J lost 4; bases outside the gene matches: 4. From germline, CDR1 is KGHSH and CDR2 LQKENI. The CDR3 is 15 residues long. CDR3 DNA sequence: TGTGCCAGCTCACCTCCGGGACTAGCGGGTTACGAGCAGTACTTC. Translated, it gives CASSPPGLAGYEQYF.

The V call is TRBV2, the J call TRBJ2-6; maybe TRBD2 (5 bases). V gave up 5 bases and J gave up 4 bases, with 15 bases separating them. CDR3 size: 16 residues. The germline V gene encodes CDR1 SNHLY and CDR2 FYNNEI. CDR3 residues: CASSQTRVFGANVLTF. CDR3 bases: TGTGCCAGCAGTCAAACGCGGGTTTTCGGGGCCAACGTCCTGACTTTC.

The chain is built from TRBV6-2 or TRBV6-3 and TRBJ1-2; D is ambiguous. The CDR3 consists of 12 residues. Germline V CDR1 and CDR2: MNHEY, SVGEGT. V dropped 11 bases and J dropped 5 bases, with 15 bases sitting between them. CDR3 nucleotides: TGTGCCGGCAACCCCGGCGGGTATGGCTACACCTTC. Residues: CAGNPGGYGYTF.

The chain recombines TRBV19 with TRBJ2-4, with D possibly TRBD1 on 8 matching bases. Trimming left V 5 bases short and J 0 bases short, with 20 bases between. The CDR3 has 18 residues. The germline gives CDR1 LNHDA, CDR2 SQIVND (reference sequence). The CDR3 nucleotides are TGTGCCAGTAGTGGGACTACGACAGGGGCCCTAGCCAAAAACATTCAGTACTTC. This gives the protein CASSGTTTGALAKNIQYF.

V is TRBV3-1 (or the pseudogene TRBV3-2) and J is TRBJ2-7, with D possibly matching TRBD2 (5 bases). V gave up 6 bases and J gave up 2 bases, with 11 bases separating them. Germline V gives CDR1 LGHDT, CDR2 YNNKEL (reference sequence). CDR3 length equals 13 residues. CDR3 loop: CASSPLGAYEQYF. The CDR3 DNA is TGTGCCAGCAGTCCACTGGGAGCCTACGAGCAGTACTTC.

The chain uses TRBV18 and TRBJ1-5; D gene unclear. The CDR3 consists of 12 residues. Trimming shortened V by 4 bases and J by 5 bases, and 6 bases separated the two germline ends. Germline-derived CDR1 and CDR2 are KGHSH and LQKENI. CDR3 coding DNA: TGTGCCAGCTCACATCAGGATCAGCCCCAGCATTTT. Its protein is CASSHQDQPQHF.

This chain joins TRBV28 and TRBJ1-3; D might be TRBD1 (6 bases). This CDR3 has 17 amino acids. With 3 bases removed from V and 8 bases from J, the gap between germline ends came to 23 bases. Germline V gene sequence: CDR1 MDHEN, CDR2 SYDVKM. This CDR3 is CASSFGLVTGQGDTIYF. In DNA form, the CDR3 reads TGTGCCAGCAGTTTTGGCTTGGTCACGGGACAAGGCGACACCATATATTTT.

The chain combines TRBV4-3 with TRBJ2-1, with D possibly TRBD2 on 5 matching bases. The germline V gene encodes CDR1 LGHNA and CDR2 YSLEER. V was clipped by 1 base and J by 4 bases, with 11 bases between them. The CDR3 length is 15 residues. In DNA form, the CDR3 reads TGCGCCAGCAGCCAAGGAGGATCGGGGTACAATGAGCAGTTCTTC. It codes for CASSQGGSGYNEQFF.

V and J are TRBV6-5 and TRBJ1-5; 9 positions agree with TRBD1. The V gene's germline CDR1 is MNHEY and CDR2 SVGAGI. This CDR3 is 14 amino acids long. V shed 6 bases and J 6 bases; nucleotides not matched to a gene: 6. This CDR3 is CASRGTGMSQPQHF. In nucleotides, the CDR3 is TGTGCCAGCAGGGGGACAGGGATGAGTCAGCCCCAGCATTTT.

The CDR3 reads CASSLEGGSNQPQHF. CDR3 bases: TGTGCCAGCAGCTTAGAGGGGGGGAGCAATCAGCCCCAGCATTTT. The gene calls are TRBV7-2 and TRBJ1-5; D is perhaps TRBD1 (6 bases). Trimming shortened V by 1 base and J by 1 base, and 8 bases separated the two germline ends. The CDR3 length is 15 residues. CDR1 and CDR2 (germline): SGHTA, FQGNSA.

This chain joins TRBV11-2 and TRBJ2-2; 11 bases match TRBD1. CDR1 and CDR2 (germline): SGHAT, FQNNGV. This CDR3 is 18 amino acids long. With V trimmed by 0 bases and J by 5 bases, 8 bases remained unmatched. The CDR3 DNA reads as TGTGCCAGCAGCTTAGATCGTGGACAGGGGGCGGTTACCGGGGAGCTGTTTTTT. Its protein is CASSLDRGQGAVTGELFF.

The chain carries TRBV5-1 and TRBJ2-1; the D is unclear. The germline V gene encodes CDR1 SGHRS and CDR2 YFSETQ. CDR3 size: 11 residues. V shed 3 bases and J shed 9 bases, with 7 bases lying between them. This chain's CDR3 is CASSSNSEQFF. CDR3 DNA sequence: TGCGCCAGCAGCTCCAATTCTGAGCAGTTCTTC.

The V call is TRBV7-9, the J call TRBJ2-3; TRBD2 is a possible D gene (5 bases). CDR1 and CDR2 from the germline V gene are SEHNR and FQNEAQ (reference sequence). V lost 2 bases to trimming and J lost 0 bases, with 6 bases between them. The CDR3 runs 14 residues. DNA of the CDR3: TGTGCCAGCAGCTTACGCGGGAGCACAGATACGCAGTATTTT. Translation gives CASSLRGSTDTQYF. The whole variable domain, remainder taken from reference TRBV7-9 and TRBJ2-3, is DTGVSQNPRHKITKRGQNVTFRCDPISEHNRLYWYRQTLGQGPEFLTYFQNEAQLEKSRLLSDRFSAERPKGSFSTLEIQRTEQGDSAMYLCASSLRGSTDTQYFGPGTRLTVL.

The chain carries TRBV3-1 (or the pseudogene TRBV3-2) and TRBJ2-1, with TRBD2 matching over 8 bases. Germline CDR1 reads LGHDT; CDR2 reads YNNKEL (reference sequence). V shed 10 bases, J shed 5 bases, and the junction held 1 base outside the gene matches. The CDR3 sequence is 11 residues long. The DNA of the CDR3 is TGTGCCACGGGGGGGAACAATGAGCAGTTCTTC. This encodes CATGGNNEQFF.

This chain links TRBV7-9 with TRBJ2-1, with TRBD2 identical over 15 bases. The V gene's germline CDR1 is SEHNR and CDR2 FQNEAQ (reference sequence). This CDR3 comprises 19 residues. Trimming took 5 bases from V and 8 from J; bases not matched to a gene: 16. The DNA for the CDR3 is TGTGCCAGCAGCCCGGGGACGGTCGGGACTAGCGGGGGGATACATGAGCAGTTCTTC. Protein sequence: CASSPGTVGTSGGIHEQFF.